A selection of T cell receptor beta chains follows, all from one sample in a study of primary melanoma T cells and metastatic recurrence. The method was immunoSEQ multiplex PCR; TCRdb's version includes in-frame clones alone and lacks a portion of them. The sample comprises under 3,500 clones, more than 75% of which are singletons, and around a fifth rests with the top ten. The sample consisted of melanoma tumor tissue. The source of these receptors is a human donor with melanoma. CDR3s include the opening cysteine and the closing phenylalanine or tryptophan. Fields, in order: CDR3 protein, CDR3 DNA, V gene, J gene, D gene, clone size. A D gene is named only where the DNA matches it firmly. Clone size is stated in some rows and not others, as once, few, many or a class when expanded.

CASSQDGLPRQPQHF	TGCGCCAGCAGCCAAGACGGACTCCCTCGGCAGCCCCAGCATTTT	TRBV4-1	TRBJ1-5	NA	NA
CASSRVGGQGTYEQYF	TGTGCCAGCAGTCGCGTAGGGGGACAGGGTACCTACGAGCAGTACTTC	TRBV6-8	TRBJ2-7	TRBD1	NA
CASSPETGGVTDTQYF	TGTGCCAGCTCACCGGAGACAGGGGGTGTGACAGATACGCAGTATTTT	TRBV18	TRBJ2-3	TRBD1	NA
CASSLATADEAFF	TGTGCCAGCAGCTTAGCAACAGCCGATGAAGCTTTCTTT	TRBV7-1	TRBJ1-1	NA	few
CASSFGTITDTQYF	TGCGCCAGCAGCTTTGGGACAATCACAGATACGCAGTATTTT	TRBV5-1	TRBJ2-3	NA	once
CASSLMFNEKLFF	TGTGCCAGCAGCTTAATGTTTAATGAAAAACTGTTTTTT	TRBV7-1	TRBJ1-4	NA	NA
CASSSRGSGGTNEQFF	TGTGCCAGCAGCTCCCGGGGTAGCGGGGGAACCAATGAGCAGTTCTTC	TRBV7-8	TRBJ2-1	TRBD2	NA
CASSIGRASEAFF	TGTGCCAGTAGTATAGGACGGGCCTCTGAAGCTTTCTTT	TRBV19	TRBJ1-1	NA	once
CASSTGQGDTGELFF	TGCGCCAGCAGCACCGGACAGGGAGACACCGGGGAGCTGTTTTTT	TRBV5-1	TRBJ2-2	TRBD1	NA
CASSMIAGGPTGELFF	TGTGCCAGCAGCATGATAGCGGGAGGGCCAACGGGGGAGCTGTTTTTT	TRBV11-3	TRBJ2-2	TRBD2	NA
CASSSTGLPGNTIYF	TGTGCCAGCAGTTCGACAGGACTCCCGGGAAACACCATATATTTT	TRBV6-8	TRBJ1-3	NA	hyperexpanded
CASGTGYGYTF	TGTGCCAGCGGGACAGGCTATGGCTACACCTTC	TRBV12-5	TRBJ1-2	TRBD1	NA
CASSTLQGTNEKLFF	TGTGCCAGTAGTACCTTACAGGGAACTAATGAAAAACTGTTTTTT	TRBV19	TRBJ1-4	NA	NA
CASSYARSETQYF	TGTGCCAGCAGTTACGCCAGGTCGGAGACCCAGTACTTC	TRBV6-8	TRBJ2-5	NA	NA
CASSFRDRGTDTQYF	TGTGCCAGCAGTTTCCGGGACAGGGGTACAGATACGCAGTATTTT	TRBV6-8	TRBJ2-3	TRBD1	NA
CASSPPGASEQYF	TGCGCCAGCAGCCCCCCGGGGGCGTCCGAGCAGTACTTC	TRBV23-1	TRBJ2-7	NA	NA
CASSLFDNRAEKLFF	TGTGCCAGCAGCTTATTTGATAACAGGGCTGAAAAACTGTTTTTT	TRBV11-3	TRBJ1-4	NA	few
CSVAGLAENIQYF	TGCAGCGTTGCCGGACTAGCGGAAAACATTCAGTACTTC	TRBV29-1	TRBJ2-4	TRBD2	NA
CAIRTSGSYEQFF	TGTGCCATCAGGACTAGCGGGTCGTATGAGCAGTTCTTC	TRBV6-8	TRBJ2-1	TRBD2	NA
CASSFRTGRDYGYTF	TGCGCCAGCAGTTTCAGGACGGGCCGGGACTATGGCTACACCTTC	TRBV10-2	TRBJ1-2	NA	NA
CASSLEYRGPEQYF	TGTGCCAGCAGCTTAGAATACAGGGGGCCCGAGCAGTACTTC	TRBV7-6	TRBJ2-7	TRBD1	NA
CASSLVSGTLSYEQYF	TGTGCCAGCAGCTTGGTATCCGGGACTCTGAGCTACGAGCAGTACTTC	TRBV11-3	TRBJ2-7	NA	NA
CASSEVLAKNIQYF	TGTGCCAGCAGTGAAGTATTAGCCAAAAACATTCAGTACTTC	TRBV6-1	TRBJ2-4	NA	NA
CASSLAIYRYTNYGYTF	TGTGCCAGCAGCTTGGCGATATACAGATACACGAACTATGGCTACACCTTC	TRBV11-3	TRBJ1-2	NA	NA
CASSYPGREETQYF	TGTGCCAGCAGTTACCCCGGCAGGGAAGAGACCCAGTACTTC	TRBV6-8	TRBJ2-5	NA	NA
CASSLFSPRDREGSPLHF	TGTGCCAGCAGCTTATTTTCACCCCGGGACAGGGAGGGTTCACCCCTCCACTTT	TRBV11-3	TRBJ1-6	TRBD1	NA
CASSSSAGRTQYF	TGTGCCAGCAGCTCCTCGGCTGGCCGGACCCAGTACTTC	TRBV7-1	TRBJ2-5	NA	NA
CASSPGTSSYEQYF	TGTGCCAGCTCACCCGGGACTTCGTCCTACGAGCAGTACTTC	TRBV18	TRBJ2-7	NA	NA
CAHAPTRLTQPQHF	TGTGCCCACGCCCCGACAAGATTGACCCAGCCCCAGCATTTT	TRBV6-8	TRBJ1-5	NA	NA
CASSLAEGPVIQPQHF	TGTGCCAGCAGCTTAGCAGAGGGGCCGGTCATTCAGCCCCAGCATTTT	TRBV7-6	TRBJ1-5	NA	NA
CAWKSTSGNTIYF	TGTGCCTGGAAGAGCACCTCTGGAAACACCATATATTTT	TRBV30	TRBJ1-3	NA	NA
CASSTRWARSSYEQYF	TGTGCCAGCAGTACCAGGTGGGCCCGGAGCTCCTACGAGCAGTACTTC	TRBV6-8	TRBJ2-7	NA	NA
CASTYRGLARAMGEQYF	TGTGCCAGCACCTACCGGGGACTAGCGAGGGCAATGGGCGAGCAGTACTTC	TRBV28	TRBJ2-7	TRBD2	NA
CASRDSMNTEAFF	TGTGCCAGCAGGGACTCTATGAACACTGAAGCTTTCTTT	TRBV6-8	TRBJ1-1	NA	NA
CSVGGQGSSYEQYF	TGCAGCGTGGGTGGACAGGGTTCCTCCTACGAGCAGTACTTC	TRBV29-1	TRBJ2-7	TRBD1	NA
CASGSGTMNTEAFF	TGTGCCAGCGGCTCCGGGACAATGAACACTGAAGCTTTCTTT	TRBV6-8	TRBJ1-1	NA	large
CASSSDRGREKLFF	TGTGCCAGCAGCTCGGACAGGGGGCGTGAAAAACTGTTTTTT	TRBV28	TRBJ1-4	TRBD1	NA
CASSKDRGGYQPQHF	TGTGCCAGTAGTAAGGACAGGGGTGGATATCAGCCCCAGCATTTT	TRBV19	TRBJ1-5	TRBD1	few
CASSHIQQGPNTEAFF	TGTGCCAGTAGTCACATCCAACAGGGCCCCAACACTGAAGCTTTCTTT	TRBV19	TRBJ1-1	NA	NA
CASSQQGWEKLFF	TGTGCCAGCAGCCAACAGGGCTGGGAAAAACTGTTTTTT	TRBV14	TRBJ1-4	NA	few
CASSLDGLGETQYF	TGTGCCAGCAGCTTAGACGGCCTCGGCGAGACCCAGTACTTC	TRBV11-3	TRBJ2-5	NA	NA
CASSMTTIRDEQFF	TGTGCCAGTAGTATGACCACCATCCGGGATGAGCAGTTCTTC	TRBV19	TRBJ2-1	NA	NA
CASSSGTGRPTNEKLFF	TGTGCCAGCAGTTCCGGGACAGGACGTCCAACTAATGAAAAACTGTTTTTT	TRBV28	TRBJ1-4	TRBD1	once
CASSVGQRASYEQYF	TGTGCCAGCAGCGTAGGGCAAAGGGCGTCCTACGAGCAGTACTTC	TRBV9	TRBJ2-7	NA	NA
CASGEGSGANVLTF	TGTGCCAGCGGCGAGGGTTCTGGGGCCAACGTCCTGACTTTC	TRBV9	TRBJ2-6	NA	NA
CASSLGLADEYEQYF	TGTGCCAGCAGCTTGGGACTAGCGGATGAATACGAGCAGTACTTC	TRBV11-3	TRBJ2-7	TRBD2	NA
CASTPRQVSNYGYTF	TGTGCCAGTACCCCCCGGCAAGTCTCTAACTATGGCTACACCTTC	TRBV19	TRBJ1-2	NA	once
CASRGVHSGANVLTF	TGTGCCAGCAGGGGGGTTCACTCTGGGGCCAACGTCCTGACTTTC	TRBV6-8	TRBJ2-6	NA	once
CASRSGLAGVYGYF	TGCGCCAGCAGGAGTGGGCTAGCGGGGGTATACGGGTATTTT	TRBV10-2	TRBJ2-3	TRBD2	NA
CASSQAEVWFGNTIYF	TGCGCCAGCAGCCAAGCCGAGGTTTGGTTTGGAAACACCATATATTTT	TRBV1	TRBJ1-3	NA	NA